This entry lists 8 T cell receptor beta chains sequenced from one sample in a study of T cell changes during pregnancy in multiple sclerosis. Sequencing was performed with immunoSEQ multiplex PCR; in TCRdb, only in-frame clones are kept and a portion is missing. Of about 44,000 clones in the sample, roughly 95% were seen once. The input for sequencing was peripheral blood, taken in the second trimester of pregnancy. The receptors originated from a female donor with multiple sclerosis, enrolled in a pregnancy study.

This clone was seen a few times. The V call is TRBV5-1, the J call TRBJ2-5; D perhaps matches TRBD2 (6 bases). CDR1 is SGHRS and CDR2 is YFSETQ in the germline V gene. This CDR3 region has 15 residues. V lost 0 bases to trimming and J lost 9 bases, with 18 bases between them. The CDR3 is CASSLAGGEVASQYF. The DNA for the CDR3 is TGCGCCAGCAGCTTGGCCGGAGGGGAGGTAGCGTCCCAGTACTTC.

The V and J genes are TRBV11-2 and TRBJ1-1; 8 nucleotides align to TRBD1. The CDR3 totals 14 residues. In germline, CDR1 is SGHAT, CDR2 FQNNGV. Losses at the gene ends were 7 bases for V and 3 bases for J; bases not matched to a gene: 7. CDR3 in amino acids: CASTLGQGYTEAFF. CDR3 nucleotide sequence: TGTGCCAGCACCCTTGGACAGGGCTACACTGAAGCTTTCTTT.

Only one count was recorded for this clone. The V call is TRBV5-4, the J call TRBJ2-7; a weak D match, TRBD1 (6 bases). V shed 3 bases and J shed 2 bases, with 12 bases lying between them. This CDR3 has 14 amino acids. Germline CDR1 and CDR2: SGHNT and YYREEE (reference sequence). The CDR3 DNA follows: TGTGCCAGCAGCTATGTGGACAGTGCCTACGAGCAGTACTTC. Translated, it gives CASSYVDSAYEQYF. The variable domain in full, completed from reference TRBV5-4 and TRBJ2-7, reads ETGVTQSPTHLIKTRGQQVTLRCSSQSGHNTVSWYQQALGQGPQFIFQYYREEENGRGNFPPRFSGLQFPNYSSELNVNALELDDSALYLCASSYVDSAYEQYFGPGTRLTVT.

CDR3 in amino acids: CASSVGGISTDTQYF. The CDR3 coding sequence is TGTGCCAGCAGCGTAGGAGGGATTAGCACAGATACGCAGTATTTT. The chain uses TRBV9 and TRBJ2-3; D may be TRBD2 (5 bases). V shed 0 bases and J shed 0 bases, with 8 bases lying between them. The CDR3 sequence is 15 residues long. Germline CDR1 is SGDLS and CDR2 is YYNGEE.

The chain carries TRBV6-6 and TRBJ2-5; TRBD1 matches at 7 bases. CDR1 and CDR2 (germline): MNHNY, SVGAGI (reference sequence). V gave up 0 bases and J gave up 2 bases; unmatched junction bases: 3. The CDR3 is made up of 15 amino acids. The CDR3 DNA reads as TGTGCCAGCAGTTACTCCGGGACAGCTCAAGAGACCCAGTACTTC. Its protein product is CASSYSGTAQETQYF.

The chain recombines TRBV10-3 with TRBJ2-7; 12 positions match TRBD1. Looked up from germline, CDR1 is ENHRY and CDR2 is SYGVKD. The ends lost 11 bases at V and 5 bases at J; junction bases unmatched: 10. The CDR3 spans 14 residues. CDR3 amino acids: CASTRGQGAHEQYF. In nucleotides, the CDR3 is TGTGCCTCTACGCGGGGACAGGGGGCTCACGAGCAGTACTTC.

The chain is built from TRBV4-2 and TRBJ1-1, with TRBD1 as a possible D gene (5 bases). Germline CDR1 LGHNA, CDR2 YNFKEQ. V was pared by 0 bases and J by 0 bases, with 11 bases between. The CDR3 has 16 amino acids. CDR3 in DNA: TGTGCCAGCAGCCAAGATCAGGGCAGGGTGAACACTGAAGCTTTCTTT. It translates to CASSQDQGRVNTEAFF.

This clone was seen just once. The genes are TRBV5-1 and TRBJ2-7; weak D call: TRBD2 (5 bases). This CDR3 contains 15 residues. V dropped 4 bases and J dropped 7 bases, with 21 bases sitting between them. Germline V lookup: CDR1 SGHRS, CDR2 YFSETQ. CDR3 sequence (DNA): TGCGCCAGCAGCCCCTGGGGAGATGGGCTTTGGGAGCAGTACTTC. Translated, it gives CASSPWGDGLWEQYF.